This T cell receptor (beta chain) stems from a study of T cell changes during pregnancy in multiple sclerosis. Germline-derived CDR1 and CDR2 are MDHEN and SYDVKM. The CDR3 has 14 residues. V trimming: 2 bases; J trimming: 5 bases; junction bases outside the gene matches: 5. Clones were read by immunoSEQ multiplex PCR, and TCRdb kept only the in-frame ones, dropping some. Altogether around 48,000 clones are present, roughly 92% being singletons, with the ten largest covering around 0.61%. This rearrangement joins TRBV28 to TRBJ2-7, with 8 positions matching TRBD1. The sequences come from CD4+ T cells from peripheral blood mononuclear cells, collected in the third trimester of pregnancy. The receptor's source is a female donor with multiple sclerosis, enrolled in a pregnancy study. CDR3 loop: CASSLLDRGNEQYF. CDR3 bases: TGTGCCAGCAGTTTACTCGACAGGGGCAACGAGCAGTACTTC.